This is a list of T cell receptor beta chains from one sample in a study of blood T cell repertoires in COVID-19. This table comes from immunoSEQ multiplex PCR, and its TCRdb copy is limited to in-frame clones, with some not included. Found here are 230,000 or so clones, more than 65% of them singletons; the top ten hold more than 3%. Source material: PBMCs or T cells enriched from blood (not recorded which). Receptors originate from a man in his fifties or sixties who had recovered from COVID-19. The CDR3 runs from the conserved cysteine through the conserved F or W. Fields, in order: clone size, D gene, J gene, V gene, CDR3 protein, CDR3 DNA. A D gene is named only where the DNA matches it firmly. Rows give clone size only sometimes, using once, few, many, or a class for an expanded clone.

abundance: NA
d_gene: NA
j_gene: TRBJ1-1
v_gene: TRBV5-1
CDR3aa: CASSLAPVEMNTEAFF
CDR3nt: TGCGCCAGCAGTTTGGCCCCGGTGGAGATGAACACTGAAGCTTTCTTT

abundance: NA
d_gene: TRBD1
j_gene: TRBJ2-7
v_gene: TRBV4-2
CDR3aa: CASSQDRSGGVYEQYF
CDR3nt: TGTGCCAGCAGCCAAGATCGATCAGGGGGAGTGTACGAGCAGTACTTC

abundance: NA
d_gene: TRBD2
j_gene: TRBJ2-1
v_gene: TRBV15
CDR3aa: CATSRGPSRSGGGGTNNEQFF
CDR3nt: TGTGCCACCAGCAGAGGTCCCTCTCGGAGCGGGGGCGGTGGGACCAACAATGAGCAGTTCTTC

abundance: once
d_gene: NA
j_gene: TRBJ2-7
v_gene: TRBV10-3
CDR3aa: CAISESTTYEQYF
CDR3nt: TGTGCCATCAGTGAGTCGACAACCTACGAGCAGTACTTC

abundance: NA
d_gene: TRBD1
j_gene: TRBJ1-5
v_gene: TRBV9
CDR3aa: CASSGPDRGVVIKPQHF
CDR3nt: TGTGCCAGCAGCGGACCCGACAGGGGGGTCGTTATCAAGCCCCAGCATTTT

abundance: NA
d_gene: TRBD1
j_gene: TRBJ1-2
v_gene: TRBV28
CDR3aa: CASSYRDRGRGYTF
CDR3nt: TGTGCCAGCAGTTACCGGGACAGGGGACGCGGCTACACCTTC

abundance: NA
d_gene: NA
j_gene: TRBJ1-6
v_gene: TRBV29-1
CDR3aa: CSVRLDSPNSPLHF
CDR3nt: TGCAGCGTGCGCCTAGACAGCCCCAATTCACCCCTCCACTTT

abundance: NA
d_gene: NA
j_gene: TRBJ2-2
v_gene: TRBV15
CDR3aa: CATSRDLNTGELFF
CDR3nt: TGTGCCACCAGCAGAGACTTGAACACCGGGGAGCTGTTTTTT

abundance: NA
d_gene: NA
j_gene: TRBJ1-1
v_gene: TRBV7-2
CDR3aa: CASSLGSRVSFF
CDR3nt: TGTGCCAGCAGCTTAGGGAGCAGAGTCTCTTTCTTT

abundance: NA
d_gene: TRBD2
j_gene: TRBJ2-7
v_gene: TRBV9
CDR3aa: CASSREVWYEQYF
CDR3nt: TGTGCCAGCAGCCGGGAGGTCTGGTACGAGCAGTACTTC

abundance: NA
d_gene: NA
j_gene: TRBJ1-4
v_gene: TRBV12-3/TRBV12-4
CDR3aa: CASSFRVREKLFF
CDR3nt: TGTGCCAGCAGTTTCAGGGTGCGGGAAAAACTGTTTTTT

abundance: NA
d_gene: TRBD1
j_gene: TRBJ1-2
v_gene: TRBV18
CDR3aa: CASSGQGQFYGYTF
CDR3nt: TGTGCCAGCTCAGGACAGGGACAATTCTATGGCTACACCTTC

abundance: NA
d_gene: NA
j_gene: TRBJ1-1
v_gene: TRBV3-1/TRBV3-2
CDR3aa: CASSQNKEAFF
CDR3nt: TGTGCCAGCAGCCAGAACAAAGAAGCTTTCTTT

abundance: few
d_gene: NA
j_gene: TRBJ1-2
v_gene: TRBV28
CDR3aa: CASSLNVGAGGDGYTF
CDR3nt: TGTGCCAGCAGTTTGAATGTTGGCGCCGGTGGAGATGGCTACACCTTC

abundance: NA
d_gene: NA
j_gene: TRBJ2-1
v_gene: TRBV16
CDR3aa: CASSQGAIRVYNEQFF
CDR3nt: TGTGCCAGCAGCCAAGGGGCAATCAGGGTTTACAATGAGCAGTTCTTC

abundance: NA
d_gene: TRBD1
j_gene: TRBJ1-2
v_gene: TRBV5-6
CDR3aa: CASTKQGSGYTF
CDR3nt: TGTGCCAGCACCAAACAGGGGAGTGGCTACACCTTC

abundance: NA
d_gene: TRBD1
j_gene: TRBJ2-7
v_gene: TRBV19
CDR3aa: CASSEFSGGTGYF
CDR3nt: TGTGCCAGTAGTGAGTTTTCAGGGGGAACGGGATACTTC

abundance: NA
d_gene: TRBD1
j_gene: TRBJ1-5
v_gene: TRBV18
CDR3aa: CASSPGQDQPQHF
CDR3nt: TGTGCCAGCTCACCCGGACAGGATCAGCCCCAGCATTTT

abundance: NA
d_gene: TRBD2
j_gene: TRBJ2-5
v_gene: TRBV28
CDR3aa: CASSFLTSGSGQETQYF
CDR3nt: TGTGCCAGCAGTTTTTTGACTAGCGGGAGCGGCCAAGAGACCCAGTACTTC

abundance: NA
d_gene: NA
j_gene: TRBJ1-6
v_gene: TRBV5-1
CDR3aa: CASSSTGPGDVSPLHF
CDR3nt: TGCGCCAGCAGCTCCACGGGCCCCGGGGATGTTTCACCCCTCCACTTT

abundance: NA
d_gene: TRBD2
j_gene: TRBJ2-1
v_gene: TRBV2
CDR3aa: CASRILGAILAGDEQFF
CDR3nt: TGTGCCAGCAGGATCCTGGGGGCGATACTAGCGGGAGACGAGCAGTTCTTC

abundance: NA
d_gene: TRBD2
j_gene: TRBJ2-1
v_gene: TRBV7-2
CDR3aa: CASSFRLAANEQFF
CDR3nt: TGTGCCAGCAGCTTTCGACTAGCGGCGAATGAGCAGTTCTTC

abundance: NA
d_gene: NA
j_gene: TRBJ1-4
v_gene: TRBV5-1
CDR3aa: CASSLGSGNEKLFF
CDR3nt: TGCGCCAGCAGCTTGGGTTCCGGGAATGAAAAACTGTTTTTT

abundance: NA
d_gene: NA
j_gene: TRBJ1-1
v_gene: TRBV6-2/TRBV6-3
CDR3aa: CASSYNRGTEAFF
CDR3nt: TGTGCCAGCAGTTACAATCGGGGCACTGAAGCTTTCTTT

abundance: once
d_gene: NA
j_gene: TRBJ2-7
v_gene: TRBV6-5
CDR3aa: CASSPTLSYEQYF
CDR3nt: TGTGCCAGCAGCCCGACACTCTCCTACGAGCAGTACTTC

abundance: NA
d_gene: NA
j_gene: TRBJ2-2
v_gene: TRBV5-1
CDR3aa: CASSLPGTGELFF
CDR3nt: TGCGCCAGCAGCTTGCCGGGGACCGGGGAGCTGTTTTTT

abundance: NA
d_gene: TRBD1
j_gene: TRBJ1-5
v_gene: TRBV18
CDR3aa: CASSPGQSNQPQHF
CDR3nt: TGTGCCAGCTCACCGGGACAGTCGAATCAGCCCCAGCATTTT

abundance: NA
d_gene: TRBD1
j_gene: TRBJ1-6
v_gene: TRBV11-2
CDR3aa: CASSSYSTGGYSPLHF
CDR3nt: TGTGCCAGCAGCTCTTACTCGACAGGGGGTTACTCACCCCTCCACTTT

abundance: once
d_gene: NA
j_gene: TRBJ2-5
v_gene: TRBV27
CDR3aa: CASSLSGLVGETQYF
CDR3nt: TGTGCCAGCAGTTTATCAGGTCTAGTAGGTGAGACCCAGTACTTC

abundance: many
d_gene: NA
j_gene: TRBJ1-3
v_gene: TRBV4-1
CDR3aa: CASSQVVTVVHPGNTIYF
CDR3nt: TGCGCCAGCAGCCAAGTGGTCACCGTTGTACATCCTGGAAACACCATATATTTT

abundance: NA
d_gene: TRBD1
j_gene: TRBJ1-2
v_gene: TRBV10-2
CDR3aa: CASSELGQVSQGYTF
CDR3nt: TGCGCCAGCAGTGAGTTGGGACAGGTTTCTCAAGGCTACACCTTC

abundance: few
d_gene: NA
j_gene: TRBJ1-6
v_gene: TRBV4-1
CDR3aa: CASSHQGLWSSPLHF
CDR3nt: TGCGCCAGCAGCCACCAGGGGCTTTGGAGTTCACCCCTCCACTTT

abundance: NA
d_gene: NA
j_gene: TRBJ1-5
v_gene: TRBV11-2
CDR3aa: CASSLAGGMQPQHF
CDR3nt: TGTGCCAGCAGCTTAGCGGGGGGGATGCAGCCCCAGCATTTT

abundance: NA
d_gene: TRBD2
j_gene: TRBJ2-2
v_gene: TRBV6-6
CDR3aa: CASSPWTSGTNTGELFF
CDR3nt: TGTGCCAGCAGTCCCTGGACTAGCGGAACGAACACCGGGGAGCTGTTTTTT

abundance: NA
d_gene: NA
j_gene: TRBJ1-2
v_gene: TRBV7-9
CDR3aa: CASSLDRLNYGYTF
CDR3nt: TGTGCCAGCAGCTTAGATCGCCTAAACTATGGCTACACCTTC

abundance: NA
d_gene: NA
j_gene: TRBJ1-2
v_gene: TRBV2
CDR3aa: CASSRLYGYTF
CDR3nt: TGTGCCAGCAGCCGACTCTATGGCTACACCTTC

abundance: NA
d_gene: NA
j_gene: TRBJ2-3
v_gene: TRBV3-1/TRBV3-2
CDR3aa: CASSQSLGGETDTQYF
CDR3nt: TGTGCCAGCAGCCAGAGTCTAGGGGGGGAGACAGATACGCAGTATTTT

abundance: NA
d_gene: NA
j_gene: TRBJ1-3
v_gene: TRBV5-6
CDR3aa: CASSWDRGSRNTIYF
CDR3nt: TGTGCCAGCAGCTGGGATCGAGGGTCCCGAAACACCATATATTTT

abundance: NA
d_gene: NA
j_gene: TRBJ2-7
v_gene: TRBV5-4
CDR3aa: CASRGQGYEQYF
CDR3nt: TGTGCCAGCAGGGGACAAGGATACGAGCAGTACTTC

abundance: NA
d_gene: NA
j_gene: TRBJ1-5
v_gene: TRBV2
CDR3aa: CASSEGHRRSNQPQHF
CDR3nt: TGTGCCAGCAGTGAAGGCCACAGACGAAGCAATCAGCCCCAGCATTTT

abundance: NA
d_gene: NA
j_gene: TRBJ1-1
v_gene: TRBV27
CDR3aa: CASSSFPGNTEAFF
CDR3nt: TGTGCCAGCAGTTCATTCCCAGGGAACACTGAAGCTTTCTTT

abundance: NA
d_gene: NA
j_gene: TRBJ1-5
v_gene: TRBV7-7
CDR3aa: CASSLGVWGRCEWPQHF
CDR3nt: TGTGCTAGCAGCTTGGGAGTTTGGGGTCGGTGTGAATGGCCCCAGCATTTT

abundance: once
d_gene: TRBD2
j_gene: TRBJ2-2
v_gene: TRBV5-4
CDR3aa: CASSLETSGRIGELFF
CDR3nt: TGTGCCAGCAGCTTGGAAACTAGCGGGAGGATCGGGGAGCTGTTTTTT